Listed below are T cell receptor beta chains from one sample, sequenced in a study of T-cell reconstitution after alpha-beta-depleted transplantation in children. TCRdb reprocessed the PCR reads with MiXCR, giving one entry per CDR3 protein. This table has roughly 500,000 distinct CDR3 sequences, 30% to 35% appearing once. This specimen was PBMCs from the stem cell graft donor, taken from the stem cell graft. The receptors derive from a human donor who donated a stem cell graft to a child with aplastic anemia. The CDR3 runs from the conserved cysteine through the conserved F or W. The order of the fields is V gene, J gene, clone size, D gene, CDR3 DNA, CDR3 protein. D genes are given only for firm matches. A row's size may be missing; if present it is once, few, many or a size class.

>TRBV25-1|TRBJ2-1|few|NA
TGTGCCAGCAGTGAATACCTGAGGGGAGGTGAGCAGTTCTTC
CASSEYLRGGEQFF
>TRBV27|TRBJ2-7|once|NA
TGTGCCAGCAGTTTGCAGGGGAAAACCTACGAGCAGTACTTC
CASSLQGKTYEQYF
>TRBV20-1|TRBJ2-5|NA|TRBD2
TGCAGTGCTAGCCCGGGGGGAGGAGCCCAAGAGACCCAGTACTTC
CSASPGGGAQETQYF
>TRBV7-2|TRBJ1-1|NA|NA
TGTGCCAGCAGCTTAGTCCCCGTTAAGGGCACTGAAGCTTTCTTT
CASSLVPVKGTEAFF
>TRBV13|TRBJ1-5|NA|NA
TGTGCCAGCAGCTTAAAAGGAGCTATGGGTCAGCCCCAGCATTTT
CASSLKGAMGQPQHF
>TRBV7-8|TRBJ2-1|once|TRBD2
TGTGCCAGCAGCAATCTAGCGGGAGGCGGGAGGAATGAGCAGTTCTTC
CASSNLAGGGRNEQFF
>TRBV5-1|TRBJ2-2|once|NA
TGCGCCAGCAGCTTGGCGAAGGGGAACACCGGGGAGCTGTTTTTT
CASSLAKGNTGELFF
>TRBV29-1|TRBJ2-2|NA|TRBD1
TGCAGCGCCCGAGGGACAGGGGGCACCGGGGAGCTGTTTTTT
CSARGTGGTGELFF
>TRBV9|TRBJ2-2|NA|NA
TGTGCCAGCAGCGTAGAGAGCAGAGCGAACACCGGGGAGCTGTTTTTT
CASSVESRANTGELFF
>TRBV4-2|TRBJ2-7|NA|NA
TGTGCCAGCAGCCAAGCTCACCCCTACTACGAGCAGTACTTC
CASSQAHPYYEQYF
>TRBV27|TRBJ2-7|few|NA
TGTGCCAGCGGGAGCGTCAACGAGCAGTACTTC
CASGSVNEQYF
>TRBV13|TRBJ2-3|few|NA
TGTGCCAGCAGCTTTCCCAAGGATACGCAGTATTTT
CASSFPKDTQYF
>TRBV20-1|TRBJ2-5|few|NA
TGCAGTGCTCGAGGGTTCGGAGGAAAAGAGACCCAGTACTTC
CSARGFGGKETQYF
>TRBV5-5|TRBJ2-6|NA|NA
TGTGCCAGCAGCTTGACAGGGACGAACTCTGGGGCCAACGTCCTGACTTTC
CASSLTGTNSGANVLTF
>TRBV27|TRBJ2-3|NA|TRBD2
TGTGCCAGCAGTTTAATGCTAGCGGGAGGGCCGGGCACAGATACGCAGTATTTT
CASSLMLAGGPGTDTQYF
>TRBV29-1|TRBJ1-3|few|TRBD1
TGCAGCGTAGACTTACAGGGGGACGGAAACACCATATATTTT
CSVDLQGDGNTIYF
>TRBV20-1|TRBJ2-7|few|NA
TGCAGTGCTAGGCTGGGGGGCGGGAGAGGCGAGCAGTACTTC
CSARLGGGRGEQYF